This entry lists 9 T cell receptor beta chains sequenced from one sample in a study of shared clonotypes between healthy human individuals. Sequencing used immunoSEQ multiplex PCR; TCRdb keeps in-frame clones, though not all of them. Here the sample spans about 490,000 clones, 70% to 85% being singletons. Sequencing was performed on PBMCs. The receptors here all came from a middle-aged woman in good health. Some clones in this sample may be carry-over from other donors' samples.

A remark on this clone: A far larger clone is off by one base, so a read error is likely. The same CDR3 can be traced to other DNA sequences in this sample. The CDR3 loop reads CASSLWGSREAFF. The CDR3 bases are TGTGCTAGCAGTTTATGGGGATCCAGGGAAGCTTTCTTT. The J gene is TRBJ1-1, the V gene TRBV27; no reliable D call. The CDR3 covers 13 residues. Germline CDR1 MNHEY, CDR2 SMNVEV (reference sequence).

This rearrangement joins TRBV7-9 to TRBJ1-4; D perhaps matches TRBD1 (6 bases). Germline-derived CDR1 and CDR2 are SEHNR and FQNEAQ (reference sequence). The V end was cut by 6 bases, the J end by 10 bases, with 18 bases between. The CDR3 contains 14 residues. As DNA, the CDR3 is TGTGCCAGCAGGACAGGCGGACCGTTTGGAAAACTGTTTTTT. Translation: CASRTGGPFGKLFF.

CDR3 region: CASSVAGVAGIYEQYF. For the CDR3, the DNA is TGTGCCAGCAGCGTAGCTGGGGTAGCGGGAATCTACGAGCAGTACTTC. The chain carries TRBV9 and TRBJ2-7, with 8 positions matching TRBD2. CDR1 and CDR2 from the germline V gene are SGDLS and YYNGEE. Trimming took 0 bases from V and 3 from J; bases not matched to a gene: 8. This CDR3 has 16 amino acids.

The CDR3 sequence: CASSSPSTEAFF. For the CDR3, the DNA is TGTGCCAGCAGTTCGCCCTCCACTGAAGCTTTCTTT. The J gene is TRBJ1-1, the V gene TRBV6-5; D is uncertain. This CDR3 has 12 amino acids. Trimming left V 4 bases short and J 4 bases short, with 7 bases between. Germline V gives CDR1 MNHEY, CDR2 SVGAGI.

The CDR3 DNA follows: TGTGCCAGCAGCTTAGCCTGGGCAGCTGAAGCTTTCTTT. It specifies CASSLAWAAEAFF. J is TRBJ1-1 and V is TRBV7-2; D is undetermined. Per germline, CDR1 SGHTA and CDR2 FQGNSA. The CDR3 covers 13 residues. The V gene lost 0 bases and the J gene lost 6 bases, with 8 bases spanning the gap.

V is TRBV5-1 and J is TRBJ2-4, with D hard to call. Germline loops: CDR1 SGHRS, CDR2 YFSETQ. The length of the CDR3 is 16 residues. V dropped 0 bases and J dropped 0 bases, with 10 bases sitting between them. In DNA, the CDR3 is TGCGCCAGCAGCTTGGAAGGGTTGGTAGCCAAAAACATTCAGTACTTC. This translates into CASSLEGLVAKNIQYF.

The count of this clone is one. The chain recombines TRBV5-4 with TRBJ2-1; D is ambiguous. Germline loops: CDR1 SGHNT, CDR2 YYREEE (reference sequence). The CDR3 covers 15 residues. Trimming took off 4 bases at V and 3 bases at J, with 14 bases between the two ends. The CDR3 spells CASSRFSKGYNEQFF. The CDR3, as DNA: TGTGCCAGCAGCAGGTTCTCAAAGGGCTACAATGAGCAGTTCTTC.

The genes are TRBV28 and TRBJ1-3; D perhaps matches TRBD1 (5 bases). The germline CDR1 and CDR2 sequences are MDHEN and SYDVKM. Trimming removed 7 bases from V and 1 base from J, with 8 bases in between. The CDR3 runs to 13 residues. The CDR3 here is CASKDSSGNTIYF. The CDR3 DNA reads as TGTGCCAGCAAAGACAGTTCTGGAAACACCATATATTTT.

This chain uses TRBV19 with TRBJ1-5; 12 bases map to TRBD1. Germline CDR1 and CDR2: LNHDA and SQIVND (reference sequence). This CDR3 is 18 amino acids long. V lost 4 bases and J lost 4; bases outside the gene matches: 11. Written as DNA, the CDR3 is TGTGCCAGTAGTAATCCCTCGGGACAGGGGGCGCGGAATCAGCCCCAGCATTTT. Protein: CASSNPSGQGARNQPQHF.